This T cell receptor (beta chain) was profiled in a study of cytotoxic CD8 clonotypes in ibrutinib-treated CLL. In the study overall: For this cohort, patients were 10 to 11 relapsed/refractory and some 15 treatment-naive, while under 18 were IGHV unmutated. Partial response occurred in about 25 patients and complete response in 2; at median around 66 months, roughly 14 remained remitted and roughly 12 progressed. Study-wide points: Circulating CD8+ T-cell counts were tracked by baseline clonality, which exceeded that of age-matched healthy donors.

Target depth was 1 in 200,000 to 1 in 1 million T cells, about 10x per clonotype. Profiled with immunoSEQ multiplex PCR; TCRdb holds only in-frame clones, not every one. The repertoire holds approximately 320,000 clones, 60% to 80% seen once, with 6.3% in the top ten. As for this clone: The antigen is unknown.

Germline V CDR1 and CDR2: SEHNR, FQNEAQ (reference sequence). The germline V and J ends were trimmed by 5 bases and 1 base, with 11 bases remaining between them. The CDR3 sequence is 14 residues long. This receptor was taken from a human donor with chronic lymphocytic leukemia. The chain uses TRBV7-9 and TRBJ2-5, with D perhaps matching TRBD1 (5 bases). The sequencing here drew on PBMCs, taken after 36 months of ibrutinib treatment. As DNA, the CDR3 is TGTGCCAGCAGCCACGGACACCTCCAAGAGACCCAGTACTTC. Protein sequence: CASSHGHLQETQYF.